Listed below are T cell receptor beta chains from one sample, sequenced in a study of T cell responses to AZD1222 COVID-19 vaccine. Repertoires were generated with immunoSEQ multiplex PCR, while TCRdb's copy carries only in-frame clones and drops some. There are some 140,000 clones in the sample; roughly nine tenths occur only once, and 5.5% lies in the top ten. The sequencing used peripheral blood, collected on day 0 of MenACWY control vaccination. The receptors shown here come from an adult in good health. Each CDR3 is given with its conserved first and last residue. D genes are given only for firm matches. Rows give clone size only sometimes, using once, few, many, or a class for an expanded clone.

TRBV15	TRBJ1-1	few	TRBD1	TGTGCCACCAGCAGAGACATTCCTCACAGACAGGGCGGCACTGAAGCTTTCTTT	CATSRDIPHRQGGTEAFF
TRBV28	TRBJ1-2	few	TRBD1	TGTGCCAGCAGTGATCTCCCGGGACAGGGAGTCTACACCTTC	CASSDLPGQGVYTF
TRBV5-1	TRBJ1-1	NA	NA	TGCGCCAGCAGCACGGACAATTTTAATGGTGAAGCTTTCTTT	CASSTDNFNGEAFF
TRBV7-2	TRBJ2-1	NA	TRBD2	TGTGCCAGCAGCTTCGGGACTAACAATGAGCAGTTCTTC	CASSFGTNNEQFF
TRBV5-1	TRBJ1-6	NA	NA	TGCGCCAGCAGCGTCGAGGGAGGGGCAAATTCACCCCTCCACTTT	CASSVEGGANSPLHF
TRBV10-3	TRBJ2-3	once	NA	TGTGCCATCAGTATGGGACCCCGGGCAGATACGCAGTATTTT	CAISMGPRADTQYF
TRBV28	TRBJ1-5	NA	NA	TGTGCCAGCAGTCCCCTACTAACAGGGTTAAGAAGCAATCAGCCCCAGCATTTT	CASSPLLTGLRSNQPQHF
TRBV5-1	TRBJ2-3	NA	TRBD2	TGCGCCAGCAGGTATAGCGGGGGTGGAGATACGCAGTATTTT	CASRYSGGGDTQYF
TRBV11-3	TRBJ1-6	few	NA	TGTGCCAGCAAGGGCCCTCTTAATTCACCCCTCCACTTT	CASKGPLNSPLHF
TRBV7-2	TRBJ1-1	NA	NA	TGTGCCAGCAGCCTTCCAGTCTTCGAAGCTTTCTTT	CASSLPVFEAFF
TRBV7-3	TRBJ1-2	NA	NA	TGTGCCAGCAGCTTAATCCCAGGAGCCCCCTCTAACTATGGCTACACCTTC	CASSLIPGAPSNYGYTF
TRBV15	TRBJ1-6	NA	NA	TGTGCCACCAGCAGAGAAAGGCAGTCCGGTTCACCCCTCCACTTT	CATSRERQSGSPLHF
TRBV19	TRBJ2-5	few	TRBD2	TGTGCCAGTAGTTCCATCCAGCCTAGCGGGAAAGAGACCCAGTACTTC	CASSSIQPSGKETQYF
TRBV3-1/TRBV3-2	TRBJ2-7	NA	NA	TGTGCCGGCAGCCATCGAGGACAGCTAGGGGTCGCGGGCGAGCAGTACTTC	CAGSHRGQLGVAGEQYF
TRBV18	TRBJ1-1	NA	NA	TGTGCCAGCTCACCACGCAGGGGAGACACTGAAGCTTTCTTT	CASSPRRGDTEAFF
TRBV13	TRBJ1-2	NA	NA	TGTGCCAGCAGCCACAACCGGATAACTAACTATGGCTACACCTTC	CASSHNRITNYGYTF
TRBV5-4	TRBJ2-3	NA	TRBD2	TGTGCCAGCAGCTTGGGGCTAGCGGGATTCGATACGCAGTATTTT	CASSLGLAGFDTQYF